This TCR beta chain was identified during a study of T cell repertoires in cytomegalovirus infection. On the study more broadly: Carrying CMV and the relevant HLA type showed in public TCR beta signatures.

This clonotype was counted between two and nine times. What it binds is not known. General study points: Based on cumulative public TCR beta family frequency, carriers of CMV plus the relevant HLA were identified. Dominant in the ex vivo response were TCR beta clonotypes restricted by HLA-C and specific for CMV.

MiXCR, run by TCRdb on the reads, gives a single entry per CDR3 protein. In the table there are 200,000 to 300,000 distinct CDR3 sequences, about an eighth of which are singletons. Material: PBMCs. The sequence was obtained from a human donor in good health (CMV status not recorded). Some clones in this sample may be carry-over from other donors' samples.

CDR3 sequence (DNA): TGTGCCAGCAGTGGGGGGACAGGGAGGGATACGCAGTATTTT. As protein: CASSGGTGRDTQYF. The chain employs TRBV28 and TRBJ2-3; the match to TRBD1 covers 9 bases. The germline V gene has CDR1 MDHEN and CDR2 SYDVKM. The CDR3 has 14 amino acids. V was pared by 5 bases and J by 6 bases, with 6 bases of the junction left unmatched.